Sequencing of this TCR beta chain was carried out in a study of OX40 agonist ivuxolimab in advanced cancers. About the study: Dose-escalation cases comprised hepatocellular carcinoma, melanoma, renal cell or head and neck cancer.

Clones were sequenced by immunoSEQ multiplex PCR, and TCRdb holds only the in-frame ones, with some missing. The sample lists around 29,000 clones, 86% seen once, with 25% to 30% in the top ten. This clone was counted a few times. The same CDR3 also results from other DNA sequences found in this sample. This receptor was taken from an adult with an advanced solid tumor such as melanoma, head and neck, liver or kidney cancer. The specimen was CD4+ or CD8+ T cells sorted from blood, collected in a trial of the OX40 agonist ivuxolimab.

The CDR3 bases are TGTGCCAGCAGCCAAGTGGCAGGCTCGGAGCAGTACTTC. Protein sequence: CASSQVAGSEQYF. The chain links TRBV14 to TRBJ2-7; D ambiguous. The CDR3 extends over 13 amino acids. From germline, CDR1 is SGHDN and CDR2 FVKESK. The ends were cut back, 1 base at V and 7 bases at J, with 11 bases in the middle.